This T cell receptor (beta chain) is from a study of monozygotic twins with inflammatory bowel disease. TCRalpha and TCRbeta cDNA went through nested PCRs of approximately 17 and 9 cycles, two in total. TCRdb re-called the 5' RACE reads and catalogs CDR3 proteins one per entry, DNA excluded. The clone table shows about 420,000 distinct CDR3 sequences, with the ten largest holding around 2.5%. The CDR3 loop spans 12 amino acids. Per germline, CDR1 DFQATT and CDR2 SNEGSKA (reference sequence). Study-wide results and caveats: IBD patients shared fewer clonotypes with others than healthy twins, especially with disease activity. IBD patients displayed reduced TCRbeta diversity (inverse Simpson) when set against healthy co-twins.

With regard to this clonotype: The antigen remains undetermined.

Material for sequencing was blood. V and J are TRBV20-1 and TRBJ1-1. The clonotype originates from a human donor with ulcerative colitis or Crohn's disease, or a healthy co-twin of an affected twin (not recorded which). The CDR3 reads CSAQQGLTEAFF.